Detailed here is one T cell receptor beta chain. V dropped 3 bases and J dropped 3; count of bases not matched to a gene: 8. Per the germline V gene, CDR1 is DFQATT and CDR2 is SNEGSKA (reference sequence). This CDR3 comprises 15 residues. This table comes from immunoSEQ multiplex PCR, and its TCRdb copy is limited to in-frame clones, with some not included. The sample has around 430,000 clones, around 88% seen once. These data are taken from a study of blood T cell repertoires in COVID-19. Study information: Samples representing acute and convalescent COVID-19 were sourced from the United States, Italy and Spain. In each case, the material was cDNA or gDNA derived from T cells, B-cell-depleted T cells, or PBMCs.

The rearrangement uses TRBV20-1 and TRBJ2-5, with 9 bases aligning to TRBD1. Sample: peripheral blood. The receptor's source is a woman aged 45-60 years with COVID-19, enrolled during active disease. The CDR3 is CSASATGGNEETQYF. In DNA form, the CDR3 reads TGCAGTGCTAGTGCTACAGGGGGCAATGAAGAGACCCAGTACTTC.